This TCR beta chain derives from a study of regulatory T cells in long-lasting Graves disease. Construction of the TCR beta libraries employed iRepertoire HTBI primers in conjunction with Arm-PCR of CDR3 regions. A single record per CDR3 protein comes from TCRdb applying MiXCR to the multiplex PCR reads. The sample includes some 560,000 distinct CDR3 sequences, about 16% of them seen just once. Germline assignment: CDR1 SNHLY and CDR2 FYNNEI. Trimming left V 9 bases short and J 1 base short, with 6 bases between. This CDR3 contains 11 residues. This clonotype was counted ten times or more. Documented time point: newly diagnosed GD, antithyroid drugs for less than 3 months. Following extraction of RNA from PBMCs, that RNA was used to make the TCR library. These data also featured in a second study, about T cells in Graves' hyperthyroidism and ophthalmopathy. From that paper: Researchers ran a first-round RT-PCR on the TCR CDR3 using the HTBI primer set.

This TCR came from a woman aged 35-60 years with Graves disease. V is TRBV2 and J is TRBJ1-1; D uncertain. This sample comprised peripheral blood mononuclear cells (PBMCs), obtained at new diagnosis, from a patient treated with antithyroid drugs. The CDR3 loop is CARAANTEAFF. For the CDR3, the DNA is TGTGCCAGGGCAGCGAACACTGAAGCTTTCTTT.